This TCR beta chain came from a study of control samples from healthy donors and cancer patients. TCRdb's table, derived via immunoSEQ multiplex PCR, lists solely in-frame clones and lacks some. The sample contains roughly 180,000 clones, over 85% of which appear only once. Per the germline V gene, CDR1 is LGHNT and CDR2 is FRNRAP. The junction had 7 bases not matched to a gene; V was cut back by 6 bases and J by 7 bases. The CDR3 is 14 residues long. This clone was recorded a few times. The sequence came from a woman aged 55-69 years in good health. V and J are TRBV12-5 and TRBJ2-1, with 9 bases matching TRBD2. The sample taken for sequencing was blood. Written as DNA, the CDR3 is TGTGCTAGTGGAACGGGACTAGCCTTGAATGAGCAGTTCTTC. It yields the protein CASGTGLALNEQFF. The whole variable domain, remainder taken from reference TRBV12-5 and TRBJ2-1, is DARVTQTPRHKVTEMGQEVTMRCQPILGHNTVFWYRQTMMQGLELLAYFRNRAPLDDSGMPKDRFSAEMPDATLATLKIQPSEPRDSAVYFCASGTGLALNEQFFGPGTRLTVL.